This is a list of T cell receptor beta chains from one sample in a study of cytomegalovirus exposure and HLA in healthy donors. Sequenced by immunoSEQ multiplex PCR; TCRdb stores in-frame clones only, minus some. Its table records over 200,000 clones. Source material: PBMCs. These receptors all come from a woman under 40 in good health and CMV-seropositive. The conserved cysteine and the conserved F or W are not part of the CDR3 here.

len: 12
j_gene: TRBJ2-4
v_gene: TRBV28
CDR3aa: ATAQGGRTDIQY

len: 12
j_gene: TRBJ2-5
v_gene: TRBV9
CDR3aa: ASSGRQEMETQY

len: 14
j_gene: TRBJ2-4
v_gene: TRBV6-1
CDR3aa: ASSEYRGLAKNIQY

len: 13
j_gene: TRBJ1-1
v_gene: TRBV7-2
CDR3aa: ASRGPITGDTEAF

len: 13
j_gene: TRBJ2-3
v_gene: TRBV10-3
CDR3aa: ATRLAGGGTDTQY

len: 13
j_gene: TRBJ1-2
v_gene: TRBV5-1
CDR3aa: ASSRTQGISDGYT

len: 13
j_gene: TRBJ2-2
v_gene: TRBV2
CDR3aa: ASSPGQGLTGELF

len: 13
j_gene: TRBJ1-1
v_gene: TRBV28
CDR3aa: ASSLWRAGGTEAF

len: 14
j_gene: TRBJ1-4
v_gene: TRBV19
CDR3aa: ASSTWSYGSDEKLF

len: 11
j_gene: TRBJ2-7
v_gene: TRBV7-6
CDR3aa: ASSPSGGYEQY

len: 15
j_gene: TRBJ2-2
v_gene: TRBV12-5
CDR3aa: ASGLGTGSTNTGELF

len: 11
j_gene: TRBJ2-3
v_gene: TRBV9
CDR3aa: ASSVGQTDTQY

len: 14
j_gene: TRBJ1-1
v_gene: TRBV12-2
CDR3aa: ASRQKEGSVLGEAF

len: 11
j_gene: TRBJ2-3
v_gene: TRBV19
CDR3aa: ASSKIVGDTQY

len: 14
j_gene: TRBJ2-2
v_gene: TRBV6-1
CDR3aa: ASSGGGGIHTGELF

len: 9
j_gene: TRBJ2-1
v_gene: TRBV20-1
CDR3aa: SARGLDEQF

len: 16
j_gene: TRBJ1-3
v_gene: TRBV11-2
CDR3aa: ASSPRDRAFHSGNTIY

len: 13
j_gene: TRBJ2-7
v_gene: TRBV28
CDR3aa: ASSSLAGGFGEQY

len: 13
j_gene: TRBJ2-3
v_gene: TRBV7-7
CDR3aa: ASSFGQGTTDTQY

len: 13
j_gene: TRBJ1-5
v_gene: TRBV6-5
CDR3aa: ASRSMLVHNQPQH

len: 14
j_gene: TRBJ2-5
v_gene: TRBV6-1
CDR3aa: ASSASGARWGETQY

len: 11
j_gene: TRBJ1-5
v_gene: TRBV6-5
CDR3aa: ASEQGINQPQH

len: 12
j_gene: TRBJ1-5
v_gene: TRBV7-9
CDR3aa: ASSLEGMGQPQH

len: 12
j_gene: TRBJ2-5
v_gene: TRBV7-9
CDR3aa: ASSPLTSGETQY

len: 12
j_gene: TRBJ2-4
v_gene: TRBV5-1
CDR3aa: ASSLWTGGNIQY

len: 13
j_gene: TRBJ2-5
v_gene: TRBV5-1
CDR3aa: ASSFWDRGQETQY

len: 13
j_gene: TRBJ1-2
v_gene: TRBV18
CDR3aa: ASSPRTGGGYGYT

len: 12
j_gene: TRBJ1-2
v_gene: TRBV6-5
CDR3aa: ASSYSWDYYGYT

len: 13
j_gene: TRBJ2-7
v_gene: TRBV5-1
CDR3aa: ASSLGQGRVVGKY

len: 10
j_gene: TRBJ2-5
v_gene: TRBV19
CDR3aa: ASSQGQETQY

len: 13
j_gene: TRBJ1-6
v_gene: TRBV6-5
CDR3aa: ASTRPGTGGSPLH

len: 14
j_gene: TRBJ2-3
v_gene: TRBV25-1
CDR3aa: ASSAGTGGSTDTQY